Listed here are 9 T cell receptor beta chains from one sample, sequenced in a study of blood T cell repertoires in COVID-19. The data were produced by immunoSEQ multiplex PCR, yet TCRdb's version contains in-frame clones alone and is incomplete. The sample contains hundreds of thousands of clones, approximately 92% of which appear only once. Sequencing was performed on PBMCs or T cells enriched from blood (not recorded which). Receptors were obtained from a man aged 30 to 45 who had recovered from COVID-19.

The genes are TRBV6-4 and TRBJ2-2; weak D call: TRBD1 (6 bases). CDR1 is MRHNA and CDR2 is SNTAGT in the germline V gene. The CDR3 contains 14 residues. With 4 bases removed from V and 4 bases from J, the gap between germline ends came to 10 bases. DNA of the CDR3: TGTGCCAGCAGTGGGCAGGGGCCCACCGGGGAGCTGTTTTTT. It is translated as CASSGQGPTGELFF.

This clone appeared once. The chain is built from TRBV4-1 and TRBJ2-7; possibly TRBD2 for D (6 bases). Trimming took 0 bases from V and 7 from J, leaving 13 bases between them. The germline V gene has CDR1 MGHRA and CDR2 YSYEKL. The CDR3 is 14 residues long. Here the CDR3 DNA reads TGCGCCAGCAGCCAAGACTTGACGGGGGAGGAGCAGTACTTC. Amino acid sequence: CASSQDLTGEEQYF.

The chain uses TRBV19 and TRBJ1-5; D call uncertain. Trimming removed 3 bases at V and 5 bases at J, with 11 bases between. Looked up from germline, CDR1 is LNHDA and CDR2 is SQIVND (reference sequence). This CDR3 contains 14 residues. The CDR3 loop is CASSIWADDQPQHF. The DNA for the CDR3 is TGTGCCAGTAGTATCTGGGCAGATGATCAGCCCCAGCATTTT.

The chain has TRBV4-1 and TRBJ2-7; 8 bases line up with TRBD1. V shed 4 bases, J shed 1 base, and the junction held 3 bases outside the gene matches. Germline V gene lookup returns CDR1 MGHRA and CDR2 YSYEKL. The CDR3 contains 14 residues. The CDR3, as DNA: TGCGCCAGCAGCCTGGACAGGGCTTCCTACGAGCAGTACTTC. Protein product: CASSLDRASYEQYF.

The chain employs TRBV2 and TRBJ2-7; 10 positions match TRBD2. CDR3 size: 13 residues. Unmatched junction bases numbered 3, after V lost 4 bases and J lost 6 bases. Per the germline V gene, CDR1 is SNHLY and CDR2 is FYNNEI. CDR3 residues: CASSGTSGIEQYF. DNA of the CDR3: TGTGCCAGCAGTGGAACTAGCGGGATCGAGCAGTACTTC.

About this clone: The germline gene is not matched at one end of the junction; a read error may be the cause. The chain carries TRBV5-1 and TRBJ2-2; possible D gene TRBD2, 7 bases. From germline, CDR1 is SGHRS and CDR2 YFSETQ. The CDR3 length is 18 residues. The CDR3 DNA is TGCGCCCGCAGCTTGGGGGGGGCCGCGGGGGACGACACCGGGGAGCTGTTTTTT. It encodes CARSLGGAAGDDTGELFF.

The chain couples TRBV7-9 to TRBJ2-1; 10 nucleotides match TRBD2. The V gene's germline CDR1 is SEHNR and CDR2 FQNEAQ (reference sequence). The V and J ends lost 5 bases and 4 bases, in that order; junction bases with no gene match: 8. This CDR3 is built from 16 residues. CDR3 residues: CASSPPGLAPYNEQFF. CDR3 bases: TGTGCCAGCAGCCCACCGGGACTAGCGCCATACAATGAGCAGTTCTTC. Complete variable domain (other parts from reference TRBV7-9 and TRBJ2-1): DTGVSQNPRHKITKRGQNVTFRCDPISEHNRLYWYRQTLGQGPEFLTYFQNEAQLEKSRLLSDRFSAERPKGSFSTLEIQRTEQGDSAMYLCASSPPGLAPYNEQFFGPGTRLTVL.

The rearrangement uses TRBV11-3 and TRBJ2-7; TRBD1 is a possible D gene (6 bases). The germline V gene has CDR1 SGHNT and CDR2 YENEEA. V gave up 5 bases and J gave up 4 bases, with 15 bases separating them. CDR3 length: 14 residues. In nucleotides, the CDR3 is TGTGCCAGCAGCAACCTCGGGACATCATACGAGCAGTACTTC. Encoded protein: CASSNLGTSYEQYF.

In its sample, this clone was seen a few times. The chain has TRBV12-3 or TRBV12-4 and TRBJ2-5; D call uncertain. Trimming shortened V by 6 bases and J by 5 bases, and 13 bases separated the two germline ends. The CDR3 loop spans 13 amino acids. CDR3 nucleotide sequence: TGTGCCAGCAGCCCCAGTCGAGGTGAGACCCAGTACTTC. Amino acids: CASSPSRGETQYF.